This T cell receptor (beta chain) comes out of a study of blood T cell repertoires in COVID-19. The wider study: PBMCs, B-cell-depleted T cells, or T cells were the source of the cDNA or gDNA that made up the material.

Measured with immunoSEQ multiplex PCR; TCRdb has only the in-frame clones, and not every one. This repertoire shows under 500,000 clones, roughly 89% found once; its top ten account for approximately 4.3%. There are 14 residues in the CDR3. CDR1 is MNHEY, CDR2 SVGAGI, per germline. The J segment lost 10 bases and the V segment lost 5 bases, leaving 8 bases of the junction unmatched. The sequenced sample consisted of peripheral blood. This TCR was recovered from a woman aged 30 to 39 with acute or convalescent COVID-19. The chain is built from TRBV6-5 and TRBJ1-6; 7 bases agree with TRBD1. The CDR3 nucleotides are TGTGCCAGCAGTCGACAGGGTATCGGCTCACCCCTCCACTTT. Protein sequence: CASSRQGIGSPLHF.